This T cell receptor (beta chain) was obtained from a study of shared clonotypes between healthy human individuals. Overall study: The donor pool was made up of two women and a few men aged 18 to 49. General study points: A few donors held approximately 4.5% of naive CD4 clonotypes in common.

Produced via immunoSEQ multiplex PCR; TCRdb's table is partial and in-frame only. The data contain around 1 million clones, 76% of them seen just once; the ten biggest clones take up approximately 1.5%. The germline CDR1 and CDR2 sequences are MNHEY and SVGAGI. This CDR3 contains 16 residues. V was clipped by 4 bases and J by 3 bases, with 18 bases between them. On this clone: As yet, its antigen is unknown.

It was into CD45RA+ naive and CD45RA-negative memory subsets that the CD4+ cells were split. The V call is TRBV6-5, the J call TRBJ1-2; D uncertain. This TCR came from a man younger than 35 in good health. Sequenced: memory CD4+ T cells sorted from blood. Sample subset: CD45RA-negative fraction. The CDR3 DNA reads TGTGCCAGCAGTTCACCACAAAGGGCGCGGTACTATGGCTACACCTTC. The encoded protein is CASSSPQRARYYGYTF.